This entry lists 25 T cell receptor beta chains sequenced from one sample in a study of blood T cell repertoires in COVID-19. Sequencing used immunoSEQ multiplex PCR; TCRdb keeps in-frame clones, though not all of them. The sample carries 150,000 or so clones, roughly 83% recorded once. The sequencing sample was made of peripheral blood. Receptor source: a woman aged 80 or over with acute or convalescent COVID-19.

The chain recombines TRBV13 with TRBJ2-3; TRBD2 might be the D (5 bases). V was trimmed by 8 bases and J by 3 bases, leaving 18 bases between them. The CDR3 spans 15 residues. Per the germline V gene, CDR1 is PRHDT and CDR2 is FYEKMQ (reference sequence). The CDR3 bases are TGTGCCAGCTCCACCCCCAGCGGAATTACAGATACGCAGTATTTT. Amino acid sequence: CASSTPSGITDTQYF.

This chain joins TRBV10-3 and TRBJ1-3; no firm D call. Per germline, CDR1 ENHRY and CDR2 SYGVKD. This CDR3 spans 17 amino acids. V lost 4 bases and J lost 0, with 16 bases in between. The CDR3 reads CAISAEIGGHSGNTIYF. CDR3 DNA: TGTGCCATCAGTGCCGAAATTGGAGGCCACTCTGGAAACACCATATATTTT.

The chain uses TRBV19 and TRBJ1-1; D is unresolved. CDR3 length: 16 residues. Trimming left V 6 bases short and J 5 bases short, with 22 bases between. Germline V lookup: CDR1 LNHDA, CDR2 SQIVND (reference sequence). The CDR3 region is CASSSEWGYRRTEAFF. The CDR3 bases are TGTGCCAGTAGCAGCGAGTGGGGATACCGGAGGACTGAAGCTTTCTTT.

The rearrangement uses TRBV19 and TRBJ1-2, with TRBD1 identical over 7 bases. CDR1 LNHDA and CDR2 SQIVND come from the germline V gene (reference sequence). The CDR3 totals 12 residues. The V segment lost 4 bases and the J segment 7 bases; nucleotides outside the gene matches: 3. CDR3 sequence reads: CASSNQGVGYTF. The CDR3 nucleotides are TGTGCCAGTAGTAATCAGGGGGTTGGCTACACCTTC.

The chain joins TRBV30 to TRBJ1-5; 7 bases align to TRBD1. Germline loops: CDR1 GTSNPN, CDR2 SVGIG (reference sequence). The V segment lost 3 bases and the J segment 0 bases; nucleotides outside the gene matches: 23. CDR3 length: 21 residues. The CDR3, as DNA: TGTGCCTGGAGCCCTAGAGTCTGGGACAGCCGCTCCTCTTATAGCAATCAGCCCCAGCATTTT. Translation gives CAWSPRVWDSRSSYSNQPQHF.

The chain has TRBV7-2 and TRBJ1-2; 10 nucleotides line up with TRBD1. After removal of 2 bases from V and 4 bases from J, the junction contained 7 bases not matched to a gene. The CDR3 covers 16 residues. The germline gives CDR1 SGHTA, CDR2 FQGNSA. The CDR3 reads CASSLNPGQGIYGYTF. In DNA, the CDR3 is TGTGCCAGCAGCTTAAATCCGGGACAGGGGATCTATGGCTACACCTTC. Full variable domain (rest looked up from reference TRBV7-2 and TRBJ1-2): GAGVSQSPSNKVTEKGKDVELRCDPISGHTALYWYRQSLGQGLEFLIYFQGNSAPDKSGLPSDRFSAERTGGSVSTLTIQRTQQEDSAVYLCASSLNPGQGIYGYTFGSGTRLTVV.

This chain connects TRBV6-4 to TRBJ2-3, with TRBD1 identical over 10 bases. This CDR3 has 16 amino acids. Germline CDR1 and CDR2: MRHNA and SNTAGT. The junction had 11 bases not matched to a gene; V was cut back by 6 bases and J by 5 bases. CDR3 DNA sequence: TGTGCCAGCAGCGAAACAACCGGGACAGGGGAAGATACGCAGTATTTT. As protein: CASSETTGTGEDTQYF.

A few counts support this clone. V is TRBV4-1 and J is TRBJ2-1; D perhaps matches TRBD2 (5 bases). The V gene lost 2 bases and the J gene lost 0 bases, with 11 bases spanning the gap. There are 16 residues in the CDR3. Germline loops: CDR1 MGHRA, CDR2 YSYEKL. CDR3 in amino acids: CASSQIGLSSYNEQFF. The CDR3 DNA reads TGCGCCAGCAGCCAAATAGGACTCAGCTCCTACAATGAGCAGTTCTTC.

V is TRBV11-2 and J is TRBJ1-1; possible D gene TRBD1, 6 bases. Trimming cost V 3 bases and J 0 bases, with 8 bases left between them. Germline V gene data show CDR1 as SGHAT and CDR2 as FQNNGV. CDR3 size: 14 residues. CDR3 in DNA: TGTGCCAGCAGCTTCAGGGACATGAACACTGAAGCTTTCTTT. Translating it yields CASSFRDMNTEAFF.

The V call is TRBV2, the J call TRBJ1-4; no clear D. Trimming cost V 6 bases and J 8 bases, with 10 bases left between them. Germline V gives CDR1 SNHLY, CDR2 FYNNEI. The CDR3 extends over 12 amino acids. The CDR3 coding sequence is TGTGCCAGCAGAATAGCGGAAGAAAAACTGTTTTTT. This sequence encodes CASRIAEEKLFF.

On this clone itself: A junction end diverges from the germline sequence, so it may reflect a read error. The V gene is TRBV6-5, the J gene TRBJ1-2; 7 positions agree with TRBD1. This CDR3 contains 15 residues. CDR1 is MNHEY, CDR2 SVGAGI, per germline. The CDR3 region is CAGSRQGLGNYGYTF. The CDR3 region has the DNA TGTGCCGGCAGTAGACAGGGATTGGGAAACTATGGCTACACCTTC.

The chain links TRBV19 to TRBJ1-5; 7 positions agree with TRBD1. V shed 5 bases, J shed 3 bases, and the junction held 7 bases outside the gene matches. The germline gives CDR1 LNHDA, CDR2 SQIVND (reference sequence). The CDR3 runs to 15 residues. CDR3 region: CASSLGQLYNQPQHF. CDR3 nucleotide sequence: TGTGCCAGTAGTTTGGGACAGCTTTACAATCAGCCCCAGCATTTT. The whole variable domain, filled in from reference TRBV19 and TRBJ1-5, reads DGGITQSPKYLFRKEGQNVTLSCEQNLNHDAMYWYRQDPGQGLRLIYYSQIVNDFQKGDIAEGYSVSREKKESFPLTVTSAQKNPTAFYLCASSLGQLYNQPQHFGDGTRLSIL.

Written as DNA, the CDR3 is TGTGCCAGCAGGGAGACAGGTCGTAACTATGGCTACACCTTC. Its protein is CASRETGRNYGYTF. The gene calls are TRBV6-5 and TRBJ1-2, with D possibly matching TRBD1 (6 bases). Trimming removed 6 bases at V and 1 base at J, with 12 bases between. The V gene's germline CDR1 is MNHEY and CDR2 SVGAGI. This CDR3 is built from 14 residues.

The chain uses TRBV5-5 and TRBJ1-1; TRBD1 agrees at 7 bases. The CDR3 runs to 14 residues. V dropped 0 bases and J dropped 10; count of bases not matched to a gene: 9. Germline assignment: CDR1 SGHKS and CDR2 YYEKEE (reference sequence). CDR3 sequence reads: CASSLEDRVSTAFF. CDR3 coding DNA: TGTGCCAGCAGCTTGGAAGACAGGGTTTCGACAGCTTTCTTT.

V and J are TRBV4-1 and TRBJ1-2, with TRBD1 identical over 8 bases. This CDR3 contains 16 residues. Germline loops: CDR1 MGHRA, CDR2 YSYEKL. V trimming: 3 bases; J trimming: 1 base; junction bases outside the gene matches: 7. In nucleotides, the CDR3 is TGCGCCAGCAGCCACCTGACAGGGGAACGTAACTATGGCTACACCTTC. The encoded protein is CASSHLTGERNYGYTF.

This sequence joins TRBV9 and TRBJ2-1; 14 nucleotides match TRBD2. Germline-derived CDR1 and CDR2 are SGDLS and YYNGEE. This CDR3 contains 20 residues. V shed 3 bases and J 0 bases; nucleotides not matched to a gene: 11. The CDR3 sequence: CASSGKPGLAGGNSYNEQFF. The CDR3 nucleotides are TGTGCCAGCAGCGGAAAGCCCGGACTAGCGGGGGGTAACTCCTACAATGAGCAGTTCTTC. The full variable domain, its missing parts supplied by reference TRBV9 and TRBJ2-1, is DSGVTQTPKHLITATGQRVTLRCSPRSGDLSVYWYQQSLDQGLQFLIQYYNGEERAKGNILERFSAQQFPDLHSELNLSSLELGDSALYFCASSGKPGLAGGNSYNEQFFGPGTRLTVL.

The chain joins TRBV18 to TRBJ1-2; D call uncertain. The V end lost 1 base, the J end lost 5 bases, and 17 bases lay between the germline ends. CDR1 KGHSH and CDR2 LQKENI come from the germline V gene. The CDR3 is 16 amino acids. This CDR3 is CASSPLPDLPQYGYTF. Written as DNA, the CDR3 is TGTGCCAGCTCACCACTCCCCGACTTACCCCAGTATGGCTACACCTTC.

The chain recombines TRBV25-1 with TRBJ2-7, with a possible D match to TRBD2 (5 bases). The ends were cut back, 5 bases at V and 1 base at J, with 18 bases in the middle. This CDR3 has 16 residues. Germline CDR1 MGHDK, CDR2 SYGVNS. The CDR3 DNA reads TGTGCCAGCAGTCCTTGGACTTTACAAAAGTCCTACGAGCAGTACTTC. Its protein product is CASSPWTLQKSYEQYF.

The chain couples TRBV5-1 to TRBJ2-1; 13 bases fit TRBD2. Germline V gene lookup returns CDR1 SGHRS and CDR2 YFSETQ. This CDR3 region has 18 residues. Unmatched junction bases numbered 13, after V lost 2 bases and J lost 8 bases. The CDR3: CASSFPPTSGGFLYEQFF. As DNA, the CDR3 is TGCGCCAGCAGCTTCCCCCCGACTAGCGGGGGGTTTTTGTATGAGCAGTTCTTC.

V gene TRBV7-9 combines with J gene TRBJ1-6; D is possibly TRBD1 (5 bases). Trimming cost V 5 bases and J 7 bases, with 12 bases left between them. CDR3 size: 14 residues. Looked up from germline, CDR1 is SEHNR and CDR2 is FQNEAQ (reference sequence). The CDR3 is CASSRWDSNSPLHF. The CDR3 DNA reads TGTGCCAGCAGCCGCTGGGACTCAAATTCACCCCTCCACTTT. Together with reference TRBV7-9 and TRBJ1-6, the CDR3 gives the full variable domain: DTGVSQNPRHKITKRGQNVTFRCDPISEHNRLYWYRQTLGQGPEFLTYFQNEAQLEKSRLLSDRFSAERPKGSFSTLEIQRTEQGDSAMYLCASSRWDSNSPLHFGNGTRLTVT.

This rearrangement joins TRBV12-5 to TRBJ1-1, with 10 bases identical to TRBD1. CDR1 and CDR2 from the germline V gene are LGHNT and FRNRAP. Unmatched junction bases numbered 12, after V lost 3 bases and J lost 11 bases. There are 15 residues in the CDR3. CDR3 protein: CASGLLDRGATPAFF. CDR3 DNA: TGTGCTAGTGGTTTACTGGACAGGGGGGCGACCCCGGCTTTCTTT.

The chain is built from TRBV5-4 and TRBJ2-6, with D possibly TRBD2 on 7 matching bases. This CDR3 spans 17 amino acids. CDR1 is SGHNT, CDR2 YYREEE, per germline (reference sequence). Between the trimmed V and J ends, which lost 4 bases and 0 bases, there was a span of 14 bases. The CDR3 protein is CASSPAGAVSGANVLTF. The CDR3 coding sequence is TGTGCCAGCAGCCCGGCGGGGGCCGTCTCTGGGGCCAACGTCCTGACTTTC.

The CDR3: CASSPTTGVLTDGYTF. The CDR3 coding sequence is TGTGCCAGCTCACCAACGACAGGGGTACTAACGGATGGCTACACCTTC. The rearrangement uses TRBV18 and TRBJ1-2, with 8 bases fitting TRBD1. With 2 bases clipped from V and 6 bases from J, the junction kept 11 bases outside the gene matches. Germline values: CDR1 KGHSH, CDR2 LQKENI. The CDR3 covers 16 residues.

The gene calls are TRBV4-1 and TRBJ1-2; D call uncertain. Germline CDR1 is MGHRA and CDR2 is YSYEKL. This CDR3 is 14 amino acids long. Trimming pared 6 bases from V and 4 bases from J, leaving 15 bases between. CDR3 region: CASSQSDMGYGYTF. The CDR3 bases are TGCGCCAGCAGTCAGTCTGACATGGGCTATGGCTACACCTTC.

This chain links TRBV29-1 with TRBJ2-7; D is unresolved. V was shortened by 2 bases and J by 2 bases, with 13 bases between the two germline ends. The CDR3 length is 14 residues. Germline-derived CDR1 and CDR2 are SQVTM and ANQGSEA. CDR3 DNA: TGCAGCGTTGAATTTCGAAGTAGAGCCTACGAGCAGTACTTC. Amino acids: CSVEFRSRAYEQYF.